These 20 T cell receptor beta chains were sequenced from one sample in a study of vaccination effects on CD4 cells after COVID-19. Clones were sequenced by immunoSEQ multiplex PCR, and TCRdb holds only the in-frame ones, with some missing. The repertoire holds 30,000 to 45,000 clones, 82% seen once, with roughly 2.1% in the top ten. Antigens of these TCRs are unknown. Prior to sequencing, the ViraFEST assay stimulated PBMC with viral peptide pools, which expanded the antigen-specific CD4+ T cells. Isolating CD4+ T cells followed approximately 10 days of culture. Participants were given two doses of BNT162b2 or mRNA-1273 vaccine. The material sequenced was CD4+ T cells from PBMCs cultured with HCoV-NL63 spike peptides, taken after COVID-19 vaccination. These receptors were obtained from a human donor who received a COVID-19 vaccine. Some clones in this sample may be carry-over from other donors' samples.

The chain joins TRBV2 to TRBJ2-1, with 7 bases fitting TRBD2. With 6 bases clipped from V and 3 bases from J, the junction kept 5 bases outside the gene matches. The CDR3 loop spans 14 amino acids. Per germline, CDR1 SNHLY and CDR2 FYNNEI. This chain's CDR3 is CASRGGTYYNEQFF. CDR3 coding DNA: TGTGCCAGCAGGGGAGGGACCTACTACAATGAGCAGTTCTTC.

This clone was detected only a few times. V gene TRBV18 combines with J gene TRBJ1-6; 8 bases are a match to TRBD1. Trimming cost V 6 bases and J 14 bases; bases outside gene matches: 15. The CDR3 contains 15 residues. The germline V gene has CDR1 KGHSH and CDR2 LQKENI. The CDR3 bases are TGTGCCAGCTCGCCCGGACAGGGTGCCCTGTTTACCCTCCACTTT. It encodes CASSPGQGALFTLHF.

The rearrangement uses TRBV5-1 and TRBJ1-5; 7 bases map to TRBD1. The J segment lost 7 bases and the V segment lost 0 bases, leaving 10 bases of the junction unmatched. The CDR3 length is 16 residues. Germline-derived CDR1 and CDR2 are SGHRS and YFSETQ. The CDR3 spells CASSLAGRDSGQPQHF. In DNA form, the CDR3 reads TGCGCCAGCAGCTTGGCAGGGCGGGACAGCGGACAGCCCCAGCATTTT.

This clone has a single count. This chain connects TRBV5-1 to TRBJ2-4; 9 nucleotides agree with TRBD1. The germline V gene has CDR1 SGHRS and CDR2 YFSETQ. The CDR3 is made up of 14 amino acids. The J segment lost 9 bases and the V segment lost 4 bases, leaving 8 bases of the junction unmatched. As DNA, the CDR3 is TGCGCCAGCAGCGAAGGGACAGGGAATGGCATTCAGTACTTC. Translated: CASSEGTGNGIQYF.

The chain employs TRBV9 and TRBJ1-1; maybe TRBD1 (6 bases). Trimming left V 0 bases short and J 0 bases short, with 12 bases between. This CDR3 contains 16 residues. CDR1 and CDR2 (germline): SGDLS, YYNGEE. The CDR3 DNA reads as TGTGCCAGCAGCGTAGGCCAGGGGTCCATGAACACTGAAGCTTTCTTT. Translated: CASSVGQGSMNTEAFF.

The chain couples TRBV18 to TRBJ1-1, with D possibly being TRBD1 (6 bases). The CDR3 covers 15 residues. V lost 3 bases and J 4 bases, leaving 15 bases between the germline ends. CDR1 is KGHSH, CDR2 LQKENI, per germline. This chain's CDR3 is CASSPQQGTGTEAFF. In DNA, the CDR3 is TGTGCCAGCTCACCCCAACAGGGCACGGGCACTGAAGCTTTCTTT.

The chain joins TRBV10-3 to TRBJ1-2; maybe TRBD1 (6 bases). The length of the CDR3 is 13 residues. V was cut by 2 bases and J by 7 bases, with 11 bases left in between. The germline V gene encodes CDR1 ENHRY and CDR2 SYGVKD. The CDR3 is CAISEDLGGGYTF. CDR3 nucleotide sequence: TGTGCCATCAGTGAGGACTTAGGGGGTGGCTACACCTTC.

CDR3 loop: CASSSSQGTSGNTIYF. DNA of the CDR3: TGTGCCAGCTCTAGCTCACAGGGCACCTCTGGAAACACCATATATTTT. The rearrangement uses TRBV18 and TRBJ1-3; maybe TRBD1 (6 bases). Germline values: CDR1 KGHSH, CDR2 LQKENI. Trimming took off 6 bases at V and 0 bases at J, with 15 bases between the two ends. The CDR3 runs to 16 residues.

CDR3: CASSPLPQIGDRGSLNNSPLHF. CDR3 sequence (DNA): TGTGCCAGCTCACCACTACCACAAATAGGGGACAGGGGCAGCCTAAATAATTCACCCCTCCACTTT. The V call is TRBV18, the J call TRBJ1-6; 10 nucleotides match TRBD1. Germline CDR1 and CDR2: KGHSH and LQKENI. The CDR3 sequence is 22 residues long. V gave up 1 base and J gave up 5 bases; unmatched junction bases: 20.

The gene calls are TRBV10-3 and TRBJ2-2; D is uncertain. The CDR3 length is 14 residues. Germline assignment: CDR1 ENHRY and CDR2 SYGVKD. The V end lost 0 bases, the J end lost 2 bases, and 4 bases lay between the germline ends. The CDR3 region has the DNA TGTGCCATCAGTGAGTCAGGCAACACCGGGGAGCTGTTTTTT. It is translated as CAISESGNTGELFF.

This clone has more than one count but fewer than ten. This chain links TRBV10-2 with TRBJ2-3; D may match TRBD1 or TRBD2 (5 bases each). The germline V gene has CDR1 WSHSY and CDR2 SAAADI. Trimming shortened V by 6 bases and J by 5 bases, and 15 bases separated the two germline ends. CDR3 length: 14 residues. The CDR3 region is CASRDTPGLDTQYF. The CDR3 DNA reads as TGCGCCAGCAGGGACACTCCGGGGCTAGATACGCAGTATTTT.

The chain recombines TRBV18 with TRBJ1-2, with D possibly TRBD1 on 5 matching bases. The CDR3 runs to 15 residues. Germline V lookup: CDR1 KGHSH, CDR2 LQKENI. Trimming removed 3 bases at V and 2 bases at J, with 13 bases between. The CDR3 here is CASSPSQGGNYGYTF. The DNA for the CDR3 is TGTGCCAGCTCACCGTCCCAGGGAGGGAACTATGGCTACACCTTC.

The rearrangement joins TRBV29-1 to TRBJ2-3; TRBD2 agrees at 7 bases. This CDR3 has 11 residues. Germline CDR1 and CDR2: SQVTM and ANQGSEA. Unmatched junction bases numbered 4, after V lost 7 bases and J lost 6 bases. The DNA for the CDR3 is TGCAGCGCTGGACTAGGGGATACGCAGTATTTT. Amino acid sequence: CSAGLGDTQYF.

The rearrangement links TRBV19 to TRBJ1-2; 9 nucleotides align to TRBD1. Germline V CDR1 and CDR2: LNHDA, SQIVND (reference sequence). The CDR3 consists of 14 residues. V gave up 6 bases and J gave up 10 bases; unmatched junction bases: 12. The CDR3 DNA reads TGTGCCAGTAGCCAGTGGGGACAGGGAAGAGACTACACCTTC. Translated: CASSQWGQGRDYTF.

The genes are TRBV5-4 and TRBJ1-4; TRBD1 matches 7 bases. The CDR3 is made up of 14 amino acids. V lost 1 base to trimming and J lost 7 bases; unmatched junction nucleotides: 4. CDR1 and CDR2 from the germline V gene are SGHNT and YYREEE (reference sequence). The CDR3 region has the DNA TGTGCCAGCAGCTTGACAGGGGAAGGTGAAAAACTGTTTTTT. Encoded protein: CASSLTGEGEKLFF.

The chain combines TRBV19 with TRBJ1-5; D remains unclear. Germline loops: CDR1 LNHDA, CDR2 SQIVND (reference sequence). The CDR3 loop spans 14 amino acids. Trimming pared 5 bases from V and 0 bases from J, leaving 8 bases between. DNA of the CDR3: TGTGCCAGTAGTGCCGGTAGTAGCAATCAGCCCCAGCATTTT. This codes for CASSAGSSNQPQHF.

V usage is TRBV5-4 and J usage is TRBJ2-2, with 9 nucleotides matching TRBD1. J gave up 6 bases and V 0 bases, and 6 bases lay outside the gene matches. The CDR3 covers 16 residues. Germline V gives CDR1 SGHNT, CDR2 YYREEE (reference sequence). CDR3 coding DNA: TGTGCCAGCAGCTTGGCTCAACAGGGGGCCGCCGGGGAGCTGTTTTTT. It encodes CASSLAQQGAAGELFF.

V usage is TRBV18 and J usage is TRBJ1-1; no clear D. Between the trimmed V and J ends, which lost 1 base and 0 bases, there was a span of 0 bases. The CDR3 is 12 amino acids. CDR1 is KGHSH, CDR2 LQKENI, per germline. The CDR3 region has the DNA TGTGCCAGCTCACCACTGAACACTGAAGCTTTCTTT. Its translation: CASSPLNTEAFF. Full variable domain (remainder filled in from reference TRBV18 and TRBJ1-1): NAGVMQNPRHLVRRRGQEARLRCSPMKGHSHVYWYRQLPEEGLKFMVYLQKENIIDESGMPKERFSAEFPKEGPSILRIQQVVRGDSAAYFCASSPLNTEAFFGQGTRLTVV.

The rearrangement links TRBV6-2 or TRBV6-3 to TRBJ2-1; TRBD2 might be the D (6 bases). Trimming removed 5 bases from V and 6 bases from J, with 17 bases in between. The germline CDR1 and CDR2 sequences are MNHEY and SVGEGT. CDR3 length: 15 residues. In nucleotides, the CDR3 is TGTGCCAGCAGTCCCCTCGGGGGTGCTTCCAATGAGCAGTTCTTC. Translated, it gives CASSPLGGASNEQFF.

The chain carries TRBV2 and TRBJ2-5; unclear D gene. Trimming took off 6 bases at V and 3 bases at J, with 14 bases between the two ends. From germline, CDR1 is SNHLY and CDR2 FYNNEI. The length of the CDR3 is 14 residues. CDR3 protein: CASSLGSYEETQYF. CDR3 bases: TGTGCCAGCAGCCTTGGCAGTTACGAAGAGACCCAGTACTTC.